The 27 T cell receptor beta chains below come from one sample, sequenced in a study of blood T cell repertoires in COVID-19. Some clones are missing from TCRdb's copy, which holds only in-frame ones; the method was immunoSEQ multiplex PCR. Altogether approximately 85,000 clones are present, about 90% being singletons, with the ten largest covering 3%. Sequencing was carried out using peripheral blood. These receptors were obtained from a woman in her 50s with active or convalescent COVID-19.

This clone was found a few times. CDR3 sequence (DNA): TGTGCCTGGAGTTACTGGGCCGGAGGGGAGTATTTT. The encoded protein is CAWSYWAGGEYF. This chain uses TRBV30 with TRBJ1-3; tentative D call: TRBD1 (5 bases). CDR3 size: 12 residues. The ends were cut back, 2 bases at V and 16 bases at J, with 18 bases in the middle. Germline loops: CDR1 GTSNPN, CDR2 SVGIG (reference sequence).

This sequence joins TRBV9 and TRBJ1-2; 9 bases are shared with TRBD1. Unmatched junction bases numbered 4, after V lost 4 bases and J lost 0 bases. The germline gives CDR1 SGDLS, CDR2 YYNGEE. The CDR3 consists of 15 residues. CDR3 in amino acids: CASSPRTGANYGYTF. The DNA of the CDR3 is TGTGCCAGCAGCCCCCGGACAGGGGCTAACTATGGCTACACCTTC. Drawing the rest from reference TRBV9 and TRBJ1-2, the complete variable domain is DSGVTQTPKHLITATGQRVTLRCSPRSGDLSVYWYQQSLDQGLQFLIQYYNGEERAKGNILERFSAQQFPDLHSELNLSSLELGDSALYFCASSPRTGANYGYTFGSGTRLTVV.

The V gene is TRBV28, the J gene TRBJ1-1, with 8 bases that match TRBD1. The CDR3 runs to 15 residues. From germline, CDR1 is MDHEN and CDR2 SYDVKM. V was clipped by 7 bases and J by 1 base; unmatched bases: 8. CDR3 in DNA: TGTGCCAGCATACCGGGACAGGTCGGGAACACTGAAGCTTTCTTT. It is translated as CASIPGQVGNTEAFF.

The chain links TRBV7-2 to TRBJ1-4; TRBD1 agrees at 8 bases. This CDR3 has 15 amino acids. CDR1 SGHTA and CDR2 FQGNSA come from the germline V gene. The ends lost 4 bases at V and 4 bases at J; junction bases unmatched: 5. CDR3 in DNA: TGTGCCAGCAGCTCGGGACAGGCGATTAATGAAAAACTGTTTTTT. Encoded protein: CASSSGQAINEKLFF.

The chain joins TRBV7-3 to TRBJ2-7, with TRBD2 matching over 7 bases. This CDR3 has 14 residues. V lost 3 bases and J lost 3; bases outside the gene matches: 5. Germline CDR1 is SGHTA and CDR2 is FQGTGA. DNA for the CDR3: TGTGCCAGCAGCTTGAGTGGGGGGGTCTACGAGCAGTACTTC. The encoded protein is CASSLSGGVYEQYF.

This sequence joins TRBV6-5 and TRBJ2-1; D call uncertain. The V gene's germline CDR1 is MNHEY and CDR2 SVGAGI. Trimming stripped 5 bases from V and 7 bases from J, with 6 bases between. The CDR3 spans 11 residues. The CDR3 here is CASSPENEQFF. DNA for the CDR3: TGTGCCAGCAGTCCGGAGAATGAGCAGTTCTTC.

The genes are TRBV7-3 and TRBJ2-1; D unresolved. Trimming removed 6 bases from V and 6 bases from J, with 12 bases in between. The CDR3 loop spans 13 amino acids. The germline V gene has CDR1 SGHTA and CDR2 FQGTGA. Written as DNA, the CDR3 is TGTGCCAGCAGGGCAGGCCCCGGCAATGAGCAGTTCTTC. This encodes CASRAGPGNEQFF. Looking up the rest from reference TRBV7-3 and TRBJ2-1 gives the full variable domain: GAGVSQTPSNKVTEKGKYVELRCDPISGHTALYWYRQSLGQGPEFLIYFQGTGAADDSGLPNDRFFAVRPEGSVSTLKIQRTERGDSAVYLCASRAGPGNEQFFGPGTRLTVL.

The rearrangement links TRBV19 to TRBJ2-4, with 10 bases that match TRBD1. The V gene's germline CDR1 is LNHDA and CDR2 SQIVND (reference sequence). There are 17 residues in the CDR3. V lost 5 bases to trimming and J lost 2 bases; unmatched junction nucleotides: 9. CDR3 loop: CASSFRPGQGTKNIQYF. CDR3 DNA sequence: TGTGCCAGTAGTTTCCGCCCGGGACAGGGGACCAAAAACATTCAGTACTTC.

This chain links TRBV9 with TRBJ2-2; 12 bases agree with TRBD2. This CDR3 is built from 18 residues. Germline trimming cut 1 base from V and 1 base from J; bases unmatched to any gene: 5. In germline, CDR1 is SGDLS, CDR2 YYNGEE. This CDR3 reads CASSVLAGGQLNTGELFF. The CDR3 region has the DNA TGTGCCAGCAGCGTACTAGCGGGGGGGCAGTTGAACACCGGGGAGCTGTTTTTT.

This chain uses TRBV7-6 with TRBJ1-4; TRBD1 matches at 8 bases. Unmatched junction bases numbered 3, after V lost 1 base and J lost 8 bases. Germline-derived CDR1 and CDR2 are SGHVS and FNYEAQ. CDR3 length equals 14 residues. CDR3 amino acids: CASSLGQGREKLFF. For the CDR3, the DNA is TGTGCCAGCAGCTTAGGACAGGGGAGGGAAAAACTGTTTTTT.

This rearrangement joins TRBV7-3 to TRBJ1-2; TRBD1 agrees at 9 bases. The CDR3 loop spans 14 amino acids. With V trimmed by 9 bases and J by 4 bases, 9 bases remained unmatched. The germline gives CDR1 SGHTA, CDR2 FQGTGA. CDR3 protein: CASSRDRDGYGYTF. Written as DNA, the CDR3 is TGTGCCAGTTCCCGGGACAGGGACGGCTATGGCTACACCTTC.

This sequence joins TRBV6-1 and TRBJ1-2; 8 bases line up with TRBD1. Per the germline V gene, CDR1 is MNHNS and CDR2 is SASEGT. The CDR3 runs 14 residues. Unmatched junction bases numbered 7, after V lost 6 bases and J lost 4 bases. The CDR3 bases are TGTGCCAGCAGGGGGACAGGCATCCTCTATGGCTACACCTTC. It specifies CASRGTGILYGYTF.

This rearrangement joins TRBV5-4 to TRBJ1-5; D might be TRBD1 (6 bases). Per germline, CDR1 SGHNT and CDR2 YYREEE (reference sequence). V lost 4 bases, J lost 1 base, and 15 bases lay in between. This CDR3 has 16 amino acids. The CDR3, as DNA: TGTGCCAGCAGCCTTGGACCAACAGGGAGCAATCAGCCCCAGCATTTT. Translation: CASSLGPTGSNQPQHF.

The chain employs TRBV6-5 and TRBJ2-7; TRBD1 aligns across 11 bases. Trimming cost V 7 bases and J 10 bases; bases outside gene matches: 6. The CDR3 runs to 12 residues. Germline V lookup: CDR1 MNHEY, CDR2 SVGAGI. In DNA, the CDR3 is TGTGCCAGCATCTCTGGGACAGGGGGTCAGTACTTC. Its translation is CASISGTGGQYF.

The V gene is TRBV11-2, the J gene TRBJ2-5; no clear D. Trimming shortened V by 6 bases and J by 5 bases, and 7 bases separated the two germline ends. This CDR3 is built from 11 residues. Germline lookup yields CDR1 SGHAT and CDR2 FQNNGV. CDR3 loop: CASSNWETQYF. The CDR3 DNA is TGTGCCAGCAGTAACTGGGAGACCCAGTACTTC. The full variable domain, its missing parts supplied by reference TRBV11-2 and TRBJ2-5, is EAGVAQSPRYKIIEKRQSVAFWCNPISGHATLYWYQQILGQGPKLLIQFQNNGVVDDSQLPKDRFSAERLKGVDSTLKIQPAKLEDSAVYLCASSNWETQYFGPGTRLLVL.

The rearrangement links TRBV5-5 to TRBJ2-2, with TRBD2 matching over 10 bases. CDR1 is SGHKS, CDR2 YYEKEE, per germline (reference sequence). J lost 1 base, V lost 4 bases, and 7 bases had no gene match. CDR3 length equals 17 residues. CDR3 loop: CASSILPSGGNTGELFF. The CDR3 region has the DNA TGTGCCAGCAGCATCCTCCCTAGCGGGGGGAACACCGGGGAGCTGTTTTTT.

The rearrangement joins TRBV6-1 to TRBJ1-2; 12 nucleotides agree with TRBD1. The ends lost 3 bases at V and 9 bases at J; junction bases unmatched: 5. This CDR3 has 14 amino acids. The germline V gene encodes CDR1 MNHNS and CDR2 SASEGT. The CDR3 nucleotides are TGTGCCAGCAGTGACCAGGGACAGGGGGCTCGCTACACCTTC. Protein sequence: CASSDQGQGARYTF.

The chain has TRBV6-1 and TRBJ2-7; D possibly corresponds to TRBD1 (5 bases). CDR1 and CDR2 (germline): MNHNS, SASEGT. This CDR3 region has 15 residues. V lost 1 base and J 3 bases, leaving 13 bases between the germline ends. CDR3 DNA sequence: TGTGCCAGCAGTGAAGTGGAACAGGTGATCTACGAGCAGTACTTC. Its protein product is CASSEVEQVIYEQYF.

The chain uses TRBV20-1 and TRBJ1-1; 9 positions agree with TRBD1. The CDR3 spans 17 residues. The germline gives CDR1 DFQATT, CDR2 SNEGSKA (reference sequence). V gave up 3 bases and J gave up 5 bases; unmatched junction bases: 16. CDR3 sequence (DNA): TGCAGTGCTAGTGGACTCCCGGGACAGGGAGCGGGGACTGAAGCTTTCTTT. This gives the protein CSASGLPGQGAGTEAFF.

The chain couples TRBV4-2 to TRBJ2-1; 8 bases agree with TRBD2. Looked up from germline, CDR1 is LGHNA and CDR2 is YNFKEQ. The CDR3 sequence is 18 residues long. With 4 bases clipped from V and 0 bases from J, the junction kept 11 bases outside the gene matches. CDR3 region: CASSLPTQRGNSYNEQFF. The CDR3 nucleotides are TGTGCCAGCAGCCTCCCAACCCAGCGGGGGAACTCCTACAATGAGCAGTTCTTC.

The chain uses TRBV3-1 (or the pseudogene TRBV3-2) and TRBJ1-1, with D possibly matching TRBD1 (5 bases). Germline V gives CDR1 LGHDT, CDR2 YNNKEL (reference sequence). The CDR3 is 15 residues long. Trimming stripped 0 bases from V and 1 base from J, with 9 bases between. In nucleotides, the CDR3 is TGTGCCAGCAGCCAAGAGGCAGGACAGAACACTGAAGCTTTCTTT. It yields the protein CASSQEAGQNTEAFF.

The V and J genes are TRBV7-2 and TRBJ2-1; no reliable D call. Germline V gives CDR1 SGHTA, CDR2 FQGNSA. The germline V and J ends were trimmed by 0 bases and 10 bases, with 7 bases remaining between them. The CDR3 is 12 amino acids. The CDR3 nucleotides read TGTGCCAGCAGCTTAGCCCTCTCCGAGCAGTTCTTC. Encoded protein: CASSLALSEQFF.

V gene TRBV7-9 combines with J gene TRBJ1-6, with D possibly being TRBD1 (5 bases). Germline CDR1 reads SEHNR; CDR2 reads FQNEAQ (reference sequence). The V gene lost 5 bases and the J gene lost 8 bases, with 19 bases spanning the gap. The CDR3 consists of 16 residues. CDR3 nucleotide sequence: TGTGCCAGCAGCCCCCTCTTTGGGGCCATAGATTCACCCCTCCACTTT. Translation gives CASSPLFGAIDSPLHF. The whole variable domain, filled in from reference TRBV7-9 and TRBJ1-6, reads DTGVSQNPRHKITKRGQNVTFRCDPISEHNRLYWYRQTLGQGPEFLTYFQNEAQLEKSRLLSDRFSAERPKGSFSTLEIQRTEQGDSAMYLCASSPLFGAIDSPLHFGNGTRLTVT.

The rearrangement links TRBV27 to TRBJ2-5; 9 bases map to TRBD2. The germline CDR1 and CDR2 sequences are MNHEY and SMNVEV (reference sequence). With 7 bases clipped from V and 5 bases from J, the junction kept 8 bases outside the gene matches. This CDR3 has 14 amino acids. The CDR3 sequence: CASNPGLAWETQYF. CDR3 DNA sequence: TGTGCCAGCAACCCCGGACTAGCGTGGGAGACCCAGTACTTC.

The chain recombines TRBV5-6 with TRBJ2-5; D call uncertain. Germline V gives CDR1 SGHDT, CDR2 YYEEEE. V was shortened by 0 bases and J by 1 base, with 4 bases between the two germline ends. This CDR3 region has 13 residues. CDR3 sequence: CASSLGAQETQYF. The DNA for the CDR3 is TGTGCCAGCAGCTTGGGGGCCCAAGAGACCCAGTACTTC.

The gene calls are TRBV18 and TRBJ2-7; TRBD1 agrees at 7 bases. Germline V gene lookup returns CDR1 KGHSH and CDR2 LQKENI. Germline trimming cut 5 bases from V and 5 bases from J; bases unmatched to any gene: 12. CDR3 length equals 15 residues. The CDR3 DNA follows: TGTGCCAGCTCATCTAGACAGGGCCCTGGCCACGAGCAGTACTTC. This translates into CASSSRQGPGHEQYF.

V usage is TRBV18 and J usage is TRBJ1-2, with a tentative D call TRBD1 (5 bases). V lost 0 bases and J 6 bases, leaving 14 bases between the germline ends. The germline gives CDR1 KGHSH, CDR2 LQKENI. This CDR3 has 15 residues. This CDR3 is CASSPPIFQGHGYTF. CDR3 DNA sequence: TGTGCCAGCTCACCACCTATATTTCAGGGTCATGGCTACACCTTC.